Following are 24 T cell receptor beta chains from one sample sequenced in a study of blood T cells in healthy people across ages. A sample-barcoded 5' primer and a J-beta primer mix were used in a second PCR of about 7 to 12 cycles. TCRdb re-called the 5' RACE reads with MiXCR, one entry per CDR3 protein. The table has fewer than 2,000,000 distinct CDR3 sequences, roughly 32% seen once. Sequenced input: blood. These receptors came from a woman in her 30s in good health.

V gene TRBV20-1 combines with J gene TRBJ2-7; no firm D call. V lost 6 bases, J lost 4 bases, and 13 bases lay in between. CDR1 is DFQATT and CDR2 is SNEGSKA in the germline V gene (reference sequence). The CDR3 totals 12 residues. The CDR3 coding sequence is TGCAGTGCCGCAGAGAGTGTTTACGAGCAGTACTTC. It encodes CSAAESVYEQYF.

This chain joins TRBV27 and TRBJ2-7; D possibly uses TRBD1 or TRBD2 (5 bases each). This CDR3 has 15 amino acids. Germline assignment: CDR1 MNHEY and CDR2 SMNVEV (reference sequence). The V and J ends lost 4 bases and 7 bases respectively, with 20 bases between them. The CDR3 DNA follows: TGTGCCAGCAGTTATACCGGAGGACACTCCCTGGAGCAGTACTTC. It translates to CASSYTGGHSLEQYF.

The table lists this clonotype with many counts. The CDR3 sequence: CAISEFDEQYF. The CDR3, as DNA: TGTGCCATCAGTGAGTTTGACGAGCAGTACTTC. The rearrangement uses TRBV10-3 and TRBJ2-7; D not resolved. The CDR3 contains 11 residues. V was cut by 1 base and J by 5 bases, with 3 bases left in between. The germline V gene has CDR1 ENHRY and CDR2 SYGVKD.

The chain recombines TRBV6-5 with TRBJ1-2; tentatively, D is TRBD1 (5 bases). V was pared by 2 bases and J by 8 bases, with 12 bases between. Looked up from germline, CDR1 is MNHEY and CDR2 is SVGAGI. CDR3 length equals 13 residues. CDR3 region: CASSYTQGLGYTF. CDR3 nucleotides: TGTGCCAGCAGTTACACCCAGGGACTGGGCTACACCTTC.

The chain is built from TRBV3-1 and TRBJ1-2; possibly TRBD1 for D (6 bases). CDR1 is LGHDT, CDR2 YNNKEL, per germline (reference sequence). There are 14 residues in the CDR3. V was cut by 3 bases and J by 1 base, with 9 bases left in between. CDR3: CASSHQGINYGYTF. The CDR3 DNA reads as TGTGCCAGCAGCCACCAGGGGATTAACTATGGCTACACCTTC.

In this sample, this clonotype turned up a few times. This sequence joins TRBV29-1 and TRBJ1-2; 11 positions match TRBD1. J lost 6 bases, V lost 6 bases, and 3 bases had no gene match. Germline CDR1 reads SQVTM; CDR2 reads ANQGSEA. There are 12 residues in the CDR3. The CDR3 sequence is CSVPDRGHGYTF. The CDR3 DNA reads TGCAGCGTCCCGGACAGGGGGCATGGCTACACCTTC. The full variable domain, completed using reference TRBV29-1 and TRBJ1-2, is SAVISQKPSRDICQRGTSLTIQCQVDSQVTMMFWYRQQPGQSLTLIATANQGSEATYESGFVIDKFPISRPNLTFSTLTVSNMSPEDSSIYLCSVPDRGHGYTFGSGTRLTVV.

The sample holds a few counts of this clonotype. This chain connects TRBV6-1 to TRBJ2-1; 7 nucleotides match TRBD1. The CDR3 totals 14 residues. Unmatched junction bases numbered 8, after V lost 6 bases and J lost 6 bases. Germline CDR1 is MNHNS and CDR2 is SASEGT. The CDR3 spells CASRDRAFSNEQFF. CDR3 DNA sequence: TGTGCCAGCAGAGACAGGGCGTTTTCCAATGAGCAGTTCTTC.

The J gene is TRBJ2-5, the V gene TRBV28, with no clear D. The CDR3 is made up of 11 amino acids. Looked up from germline, CDR1 is MDHEN and CDR2 is SYDVKM. V lost 8 bases to trimming and J lost 4 bases, with 8 bases between them. The CDR3 spells CASGVAETQYF. CDR3 bases: TGTGCCAGCGGAGTTGCAGAGACCCAGTACTTC. The full variable domain, completed using reference TRBV28 and TRBJ2-5, is DVKVTQSSRYLVKRTGEKVFLECVQDMDHENMFWYRQDPGLGLRLIYFSYDVKMKEKGDIPEGYSVSREKKERFSLILESASTNQTSMYLCASGVAETQYFGPGTRLLVL.

As concerns this clonotype: One end of the junction does not line up with germline, which may come from a read error. This chain connects TRBV7-8 to TRBJ2-3, with D hard to call. Germline V gene data show CDR1 as SGHVS and CDR2 as FQNEAQ. The CDR3 is 15 residues long. As DNA, the CDR3 is TGTGCCAGCAGCTTTATGGGTACCCACACAGATACGCGGTATTTT. It codes for CASSFMGTHTDTRYF.

The CDR3 nucleotides read TGTGCCAGCCACAGGGGCACGAATGAAAAACTGTTTTTT. Encoded protein: CASHRGTNEKLFF. V is TRBV10-3 and J is TRBJ1-4, with 7 positions matching TRBD1. The germline CDR1 and CDR2 sequences are ENHRY and SYGVKD. The CDR3 spans 13 residues. Trimming took 10 bases from V and 5 from J; bases not matched to a gene: 7.

This clonotype has a handful of counts. The rearrangement uses TRBV9 and TRBJ2-5; no firm D call. The germline CDR1 and CDR2 sequences are SGDLS and YYNGEE. The ends were cut back, 3 bases at V and 2 bases at J, with 11 bases in the middle. CDR3 size: 14 residues. The CDR3 loop is CASSAATVQETQYF. CDR3 DNA sequence: TGTGCCAGCAGCGCCGCAACAGTTCAAGAGACCCAGTACTTC. The full variable domain, rest sourced from reference TRBV9 and TRBJ2-5, is DSGVTQTPKHLITATGQRVTLRCSPRSGDLSVYWYQQSLDQGLQFLIQYYNGEERAKGNILERFSAQQFPDLHSELNLSSLELGDSALYFCASSAATVQETQYFGPGTRLLVL.

This clonotype was detected a few times. The chain combines TRBV7-3 with TRBJ2-1, with D perhaps matching TRBD1 (5 bases). Between the trimmed V and J ends, which lost 6 bases and 0 bases, there was a span of 15 bases. The CDR3 consists of 16 residues. Looked up from germline, CDR1 is SGHTA and CDR2 is FQGTGA. CDR3: CASRDVGPSSYNEQFF. Here the CDR3 DNA reads TGTGCCAGCAGAGACGTGGGGCCAAGCTCCTACAATGAGCAGTTCTTC.

The chain combines TRBV20-1 with TRBJ2-7; tentative D call: TRBD1 (6 bases). V was trimmed by 7 bases and J by 2 bases, leaving 15 bases between them. This CDR3 region has 13 residues. Germline CDR1 reads DFQATT; CDR2 reads SNEGSKA (reference sequence). CDR3 residues: CSGERDIPYEQYF. CDR3 nucleotides: TGCAGTGGGGAAAGGGACATACCCTACGAGCAGTACTTC.

This clonotype was detected a few times. This chain uses TRBV2 with TRBJ1-2; D unresolved. The CDR3 loop spans 12 amino acids. Germline values: CDR1 SNHLY, CDR2 FYNNEI. V was cut by 7 bases and J by 1 base, with 7 bases left in between. DNA for the CDR3: TGTGCCAGCACCCGCAATAACTATGGCTACACCTTC. Protein: CASTRNNYGYTF.

About this clonotype itself: A much larger clone is a single base away; this may be a read error. CDR3 DNA: TGTGCCAGCAGCGCCGGGACTAGCGTATACAATGAGCAGTTCTTC. Protein product: CASSAGTSVYNEQFF. This chain uses TRBV11-2 with TRBJ2-1; TRBD2 matches at 10 bases. Germline V gives CDR1 SGHAT, CDR2 FQNNGV. The CDR3 spans 15 residues. The J segment lost 4 bases and the V segment lost 5 bases, leaving 5 bases of the junction unmatched.

CDR3 DNA: TGCAGTGCTCCGCATGAGGGGGCCCCGGGTGAGCAGTTCTTC. Translation: CSAPHEGAPGEQFF. This chain uses TRBV20-1 with TRBJ2-1; 7 bases align to TRBD1. The CDR3 has 14 residues. Germline V CDR1 and CDR2: DFQATT, SNEGSKA (reference sequence). The V and J ends lost 5 bases and 9 bases, in that order; junction bases with no gene match: 13.

The chain links TRBV18 to TRBJ2-3; 7 positions match TRBD2. V shed 2 bases and J 0 bases; nucleotides not matched to a gene: 11. Germline V gene lookup returns CDR1 KGHSH and CDR2 LQKENI. This CDR3 region has 18 residues. The CDR3 loop is CASSPGEGRVTSTDTQYF. The DNA for the CDR3 is TGTGCCAGCTCACCAGGCGAGGGGAGGGTGACTAGCACAGATACGCAGTATTTT.

This clonotype was observed a handful of times. The chain employs TRBV11-2 and TRBJ2-2, with 11 positions matching TRBD2. The germline gives CDR1 SGHAT, CDR2 FQNNGV. The CDR3 is 15 residues long. With V trimmed by 7 bases and J by 6 bases, 7 bases remained unmatched. CDR3: CASKLVAGGPGELFF. The CDR3 DNA reads TGTGCCAGCAAGCTTGTAGCGGGGGGGCCCGGGGAGCTGTTTTTT.

The chain couples TRBV7-2 to TRBJ2-1; 12 bases fit TRBD2. The CDR3 length is 17 residues. Germline CDR1 SGHTA, CDR2 FQGNSA. J gave up 10 bases and V 3 bases, and 13 bases lay outside the gene matches. As DNA, the CDR3 is TGTGCCAGCAGCTTGTACTCTAGCGGGGGGGCCCGGGGAGAGCAGTTCTTC. Protein: CASSLYSSGGARGEQFF.

This clonotype was found a few times. The chain uses TRBV7-6 and TRBJ2-7; 8 bases align to TRBD2. The germline gives CDR1 SGHVS, CDR2 FNYEAQ. With 1 base clipped from V and 1 base from J, the junction kept 3 bases outside the gene matches. The CDR3 has 15 amino acids. The CDR3 nucleotides are TGTGCCAGCAGCTTAGGGGGACTAGGTTCCTACGAGCAGTACTTC. Protein: CASSLGGLGSYEQYF.

The chain couples TRBV7-8 to TRBJ2-3; 7 bases are shared with TRBD1. This CDR3 has 17 residues. Germline values: CDR1 SGHVS, CDR2 FQNEAQ. V lost 2 bases and J lost 1; bases outside the gene matches: 9. CDR3 sequence (DNA): TGTGCCAGCAGCTTACGTGACAGGGTGGGGGGCACAGATACGCAGTATTTT. It specifies CASSLRDRVGGTDTQYF.

This chain connects TRBV25-1 to TRBJ2-7, with 10 nucleotides matching TRBD1. With 6 bases clipped from V and 6 bases from J, the junction kept 8 bases outside the gene matches. In germline, CDR1 is MGHDK, CDR2 SYGVNS. The CDR3 spans 14 residues. This CDR3 is CASSKGQGVIEQYF. DNA of the CDR3: TGTGCCAGCAGCAAAGGACAGGGGGTTATCGAGCAGTACTTC.

As regards this clonotype: A much larger clone sits a single nucleotide away, making a read error possible. The rearrangement links TRBV29-1 to TRBJ1-2; the D is unclear. From germline, CDR1 is SQVTM and CDR2 ANQGSEA. V was cut by 3 bases and J by 5 bases, with 19 bases left in between. The CDR3 runs 15 residues. The CDR3 coding sequence is TGCAGCGTTGATCGGCAGGCCGAAGACCGTTATGGCTACACCTTC. It translates to CSVDRQAEDRYGYTF.

V is TRBV20-1 and J is TRBJ2-7; D is ambiguous. TRBJ2-5 matches the DNA end more closely, so the J call is doubtful. The length of the CDR3 is 12 residues. In germline, CDR1 is DFQATT, CDR2 SNEGSKA (reference sequence). CDR3: CSARDPTETQYF. In DNA, the CDR3 is TGCAGTGCTAGAGACCCGACCGAGACCCAGTACTTC.